The 22 T cell receptor beta chains below all came from one sample that was sequenced in a study of T cell responses to AZD1222 COVID-19 vaccine. This table comes from immunoSEQ multiplex PCR, and its TCRdb copy is limited to in-frame clones, with some not included. Counted here are about 59,000 clones, about 88% occurring once; the ten biggest clones make up approximately 6.1%. The specimen comprised peripheral blood, sampled 28 days after the second AZD1222 dose. The receptors come from an adult who received the AZD1222 COVID-19 vaccine.

V gene TRBV5-5 combines with J gene TRBJ1-4; no reliable D call. The CDR3 contains 17 residues. Trimming removed 0 bases at V and 1 base at J, with 13 bases between. CDR1 SGHKS and CDR2 YYEKEE come from the germline V gene (reference sequence). CDR3 sequence reads: CASSLVGRSVTNEKLFF. CDR3 sequence (DNA): TGTGCCAGCAGCTTGGTGGGTAGGAGCGTAACTAATGAAAAACTGTTTTTT.

V gene TRBV2 combines with J gene TRBJ2-4, with 14 bases fitting TRBD2. This CDR3 has 17 amino acids. The V gene's germline CDR1 is SNHLY and CDR2 FYNNEI. The ends lost 7 bases at V and 8 bases at J; junction bases unmatched: 13. In DNA, the CDR3 is TGTGCCAGCACTTGGATCATGGGACTAGCGGGGGCAGACATTCAGTACTTC. Its protein product is CASTWIMGLAGADIQYF.

The rearrangement joins TRBV6-2 or TRBV6-3 to TRBJ1-2; tentative D call: TRBD1 (6 bases). Between the trimmed V and J ends, which lost 4 bases and 4 bases, there was a span of 10 bases. CDR1 is MNHEY and CDR2 is SVGEGT in the germline V gene. This CDR3 is 13 amino acids long. CDR3 nucleotide sequence: TGTGCCAGCAGTTCTGGGGGCATCTATGGCTACACCTTC. Its protein is CASSSGGIYGYTF.

This clone was seen only once. The chain employs TRBV27 and TRBJ2-6; tentatively, D is TRBD1 or TRBD2 (5 bases each). Trimming took off 5 bases at V and 0 bases at J, with 8 bases between the two ends. CDR1 and CDR2 from the germline V gene are MNHEY and SMNVEV (reference sequence). This CDR3 region has 15 residues. The CDR3 sequence: CASSGGGSGANVLTF. CDR3 nucleotides: TGTGCCAGCAGTGGTGGGGGCTCTGGGGCCAACGTCCTGACTTTC.

The chain carries TRBV9 and TRBJ1-1, with TRBD1 identical over 9 bases. Germline V gene data show CDR1 as SGDLS and CDR2 as YYNGEE. The CDR3 extends over 17 amino acids. V trimming: 3 bases; J trimming: 5 bases; junction bases outside the gene matches: 14. The DNA for the CDR3 is TGTGCCAGCAGCGAAGGACAGGGGCGCACGGGAAGGACTGAAGCTTTCTTT. Translation: CASSEGQGRTGRTEAFF.

The J gene is TRBJ1-1, the V gene TRBV10-1, with 8 bases matching TRBD1. Germline V gene sequence: CDR1 WNHNN, CDR2 SYGVQD (reference sequence). The CDR3 consists of 13 residues. J gave up 6 bases and V 0 bases, and 0 bases lay outside the gene matches. The CDR3 region is CASSESTGAEAFF. The CDR3 DNA sequence: TGCGCCAGCAGTGAGTCGACAGGGGCTGAAGCTTTCTTT.

This rearrangement joins TRBV5-6 to TRBJ1-6; TRBD1 might be the D (5 bases). CDR3 length: 17 amino acids. Germline V lookup: CDR1 SGHDT, CDR2 YYEEEE. V lost 0 bases to trimming and J lost 2 bases, with 12 bases between them. The CDR3 loop reads CASSLGAGRTYNSPLHF. CDR3 coding DNA: TGTGCCAGCAGCTTGGGGGCAGGGCGAACCTATAATTCACCCCTCCACTTT.

The chain combines TRBV4-1 with TRBJ1-3; the D gene is possibly TRBD1 (5 bases). Germline values: CDR1 MGHRA, CDR2 YSYEKL. The V and J ends lost 0 bases and 0 bases respectively, with 15 bases between them. There are 18 residues in the CDR3. The CDR3 region is CASSQDRWKGNSGNTIYF. The DNA of the CDR3 is TGCGCCAGCAGCCAAGATCGGTGGAAGGGGAACTCTGGAAACACCATATATTTT.

V usage is TRBV6-2 or TRBV6-3 and J usage is TRBJ2-3; D is perhaps TRBD2 (6 bases). Deletions cut 6 bases from V and 2 bases from J, with 12 bases between. This CDR3 spans 14 amino acids. Germline V CDR1 and CDR2: MNHEY, SVGEGT. Here the CDR3 DNA reads TGTGCCAGCAGCCCCGGGACTGCCACAGATACGCAGTATTTT. Protein: CASSPGTATDTQYF.

The rearrangement uses TRBV7-2 and TRBJ2-1, with 9 bases lining up with TRBD2. The germline gives CDR1 SGHTA, CDR2 FQGNSA. This CDR3 region has 14 residues. Trimming at V came to 7 bases and at J to 4 bases, leaving 5 bases not matched to a gene. The CDR3 DNA reads as TGTGCCAGCAAGTCTAGCGGGGAATACAATGAGCAGTTCTTC. It specifies CASKSSGEYNEQFF.

The V call is TRBV2, the J call TRBJ1-1; 9 bases are a match to TRBD1. The CDR3 runs to 16 residues. Germline lookup yields CDR1 SNHLY and CDR2 FYNNEI. V lost 6 bases, J lost 0 bases, and 8 bases stayed unmatched. The CDR3 loop is CASRSGTGFMNTEAFF. The CDR3 coding sequence is TGTGCCAGCAGGAGCGGGACAGGGTTTATGAACACTGAAGCTTTCTTT.

CDR3 bases: TGCGCCAGCAGCTTGAATGGACTTGGCACAGATACGCAGTATTTT. Translated, it gives CASSLNGLGTDTQYF. The rearrangement uses TRBV5-1 and TRBJ2-3, with a weak D call TRBD2 (5 bases). Germline CDR1 SGHRS, CDR2 YFSETQ. Trimming shortened V by 1 base and J by 1 base, and 10 bases separated the two germline ends. The CDR3 runs to 15 residues.

J is TRBJ2-2 and V is TRBV7-3; D assignment may be TRBD1 or TRBD2 (5 bases each). The CDR3 totals 14 residues. CDR1 and CDR2 (germline): SGHTA, FQGTGA. V lost 4 bases to trimming and J lost 1 base, with 7 bases between them. CDR3 DNA: TGTGCCAGCAGCTCGGGGCAGAACACCGGGGAGCTGTTTTTT. As protein: CASSSGQNTGELFF. Combining the CDR3 with reference TRBV7-3 and TRBJ2-2 gives the whole variable domain GAGVSQTPSNKVTEKGKYVELRCDPISGHTALYWYRQSLGQGPEFLIYFQGTGAADDSGLPNDRFFAVRPEGSVSTLKIQRTERGDSAVYLCASSSGQNTGELFFGEGSRLTVL.

V is TRBV6-1 and J is TRBJ2-6, with D unclear. With 0 bases removed from V and 0 bases from J, the gap between germline ends came to 6 bases. The CDR3 is made up of 16 amino acids. Per germline, CDR1 MNHNS and CDR2 SASEGT. The CDR3 region has the DNA TGTGCCAGCAGTGAAGCCCCGGACTCTGGGGCCAACGTCCTGACTTTC. Protein sequence: CASSEAPDSGANVLTF.

The chain couples TRBV9 to TRBJ1-5, with a possible D match to TRBD1 (5 bases). Germline V gene lookup returns CDR1 SGDLS and CDR2 YYNGEE. CDR3 length: 13 residues. Trimming shortened V by 0 bases and J by 7 bases, and 8 bases separated the two germline ends. The CDR3 DNA is TGTGCCAGCAGCGTAGCGCAGGGACAGCCCCAGCATTTT. Amino acids: CASSVAQGQPQHF.

The genes are TRBV2 and TRBJ1-6; D is unresolved. CDR3 length: 14 amino acids. CDR1 SNHLY and CDR2 FYNNEI come from the germline V gene. Trimming shortened V by 3 bases and J by 7 bases, and 10 bases separated the two germline ends. The CDR3 region has the DNA TGTGCCAGCAGTGAGGGTATGGGGAATTCACCCCTCCACTTT. The encoded protein is CASSEGMGNSPLHF. The full variable domain, with the rest looked up from reference TRBV2 and TRBJ1-6, is EPEVTQTPSHQVTQMGQEVILRCVPISNHLYFYWYRQILGQKVEFLVSFYNNEISEKSEIFDDQFSVERPDGSNFTLKIRSTKLEDSAMYFCASSEGMGNSPLHFGNGTRLTVT.

J is TRBJ1-5 and V is TRBV27; no reliable D call. Germline CDR1 MNHEY, CDR2 SMNVEV (reference sequence). V was cut by 5 bases and J by 8 bases, with 19 bases left in between. CDR3 length equals 15 residues. The CDR3 loop is CASSPRTAPVEPQHF. The CDR3 DNA follows: TGTGCCAGCAGTCCCCGGACGGCCCCCGTCGAGCCCCAGCATTTT.

J is TRBJ1-5 and V is TRBV9; D is perhaps TRBD1 (6 bases). The CDR3 is 17 residues long. CDR1 SGDLS and CDR2 YYNGEE come from the germline V gene. V lost 0 bases and J lost 5, with 18 bases in between. CDR3 protein: CASSVARAGDTYQPQHF. Written as DNA, the CDR3 is TGTGCCAGCAGCGTAGCTAGGGCCGGGGACACTTATCAGCCCCAGCATTTT.

The rearrangement uses TRBV4-1 and TRBJ2-7, with a tentative D call TRBD2 (5 bases). Germline V gene lookup returns CDR1 MGHRA and CDR2 YSYEKL. Trimming shortened V by 0 bases and J by 3 bases, and 12 bases separated the two germline ends. This CDR3 is built from 15 residues. The CDR3 sequence is CASSQDPGGYYEQYF. The CDR3 DNA follows: TGCGCCAGCAGCCAAGATCCAGGAGGATACTACGAGCAGTACTTC.

The chain couples TRBV19 to TRBJ1-2, with D hard to call. Germline CDR1 is LNHDA and CDR2 is SQIVND (reference sequence). V dropped 5 bases and J dropped 4 bases, with 20 bases sitting between them. The CDR3 extends over 16 amino acids. The CDR3 region is CASSPARTLSGYGYTF. For the CDR3, the DNA is TGTGCCAGTAGTCCCGCCCGGACGCTTTCGGGCTATGGCTACACCTTC.

Only one count was recorded for this clone. The chain recombines TRBV30 with TRBJ2-1; D is unclear. From germline, CDR1 is GTSNPN and CDR2 SVGIG (reference sequence). The CDR3 extends over 13 amino acids. The V end was cut by 0 bases, the J end by 8 bases, with 11 bases between. The CDR3 bases are TGTGCCTGGAGTGTAGGGATGGTCGATGAGCAGTTCTTC. This codes for CAWSVGMVDEQFF.

The genes are TRBV6-1 and TRBJ2-7, with D hard to call. Germline CDR1 is MNHNS and CDR2 is SASEGT. This CDR3 comprises 13 residues. V was cut by 7 bases and J by 0 bases, with 10 bases left in between. The CDR3 sequence is CASTPAVSYEQYF. The CDR3 DNA follows: TGTGCCAGCACCCCGGCGGTCTCCTACGAGCAGTACTTC.